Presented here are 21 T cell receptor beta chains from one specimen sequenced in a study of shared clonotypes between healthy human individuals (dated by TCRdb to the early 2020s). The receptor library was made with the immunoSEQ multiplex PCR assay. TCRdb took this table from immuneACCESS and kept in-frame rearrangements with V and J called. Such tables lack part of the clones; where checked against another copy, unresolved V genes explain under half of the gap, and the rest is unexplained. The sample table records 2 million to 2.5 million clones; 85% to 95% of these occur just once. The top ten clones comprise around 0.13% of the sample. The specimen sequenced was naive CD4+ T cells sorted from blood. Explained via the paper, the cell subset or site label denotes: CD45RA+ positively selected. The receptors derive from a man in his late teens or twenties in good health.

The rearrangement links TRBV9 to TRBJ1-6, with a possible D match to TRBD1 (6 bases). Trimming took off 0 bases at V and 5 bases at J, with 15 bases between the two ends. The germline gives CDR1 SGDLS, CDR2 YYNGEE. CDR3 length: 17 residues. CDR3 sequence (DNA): TGTGCCAGCAGCGTAGGTGGAGGGGGGCGCGATAATTCACCCCTCCACTTT. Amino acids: CASSVGGGGRDNSPLHF.

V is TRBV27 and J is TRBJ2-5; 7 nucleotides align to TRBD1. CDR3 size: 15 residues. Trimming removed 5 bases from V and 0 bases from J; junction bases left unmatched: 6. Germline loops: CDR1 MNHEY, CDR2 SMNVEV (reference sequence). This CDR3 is CASSTDRAYQETQYF. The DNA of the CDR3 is TGTGCCAGCAGTACCGACAGGGCGTACCAAGAGACCCAGTACTTC.

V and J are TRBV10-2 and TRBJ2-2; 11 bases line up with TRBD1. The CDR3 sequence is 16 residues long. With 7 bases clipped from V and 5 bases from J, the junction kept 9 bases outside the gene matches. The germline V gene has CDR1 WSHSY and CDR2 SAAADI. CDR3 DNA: TGCGCCAGCACCTCGGGACAGGGGGTTCAGACCGGGGAGCTGTTTTTT. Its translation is CASTSGQGVQTGELFF.

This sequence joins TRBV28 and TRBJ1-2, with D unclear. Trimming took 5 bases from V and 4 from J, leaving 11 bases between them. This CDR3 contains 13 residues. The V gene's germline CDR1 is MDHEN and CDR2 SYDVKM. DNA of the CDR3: TGTGCCAGCAGTCCCCAGATGGGCTATGGCTACACCTTC. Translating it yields CASSPQMGYGYTF.

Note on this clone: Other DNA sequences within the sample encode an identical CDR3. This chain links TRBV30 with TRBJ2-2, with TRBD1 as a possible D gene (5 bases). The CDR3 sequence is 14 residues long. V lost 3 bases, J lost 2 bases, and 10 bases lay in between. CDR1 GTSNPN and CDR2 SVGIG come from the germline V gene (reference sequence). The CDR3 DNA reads TGTGCCTGGAGAGGGCAGGGTAACACCGGGGAGCTGTTTTTT. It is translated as CAWRGQGNTGELFF. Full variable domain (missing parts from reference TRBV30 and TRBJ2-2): SQTIHQWPATLVQPVGSPLSLECTVEGTSNPNLYWYRQAAGRGLQLLFYSVGIGQISSEVPQNLSASRPQDRQFILSSKKLLLSDSGFYLCAWRGQGNTGELFFGEGSRLTVL.

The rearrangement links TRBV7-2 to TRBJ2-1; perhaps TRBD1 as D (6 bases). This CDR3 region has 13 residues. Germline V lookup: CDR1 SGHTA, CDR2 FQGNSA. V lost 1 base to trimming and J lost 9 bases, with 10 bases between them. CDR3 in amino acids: CASSLGPRGEQFF. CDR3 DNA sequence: TGTGCCAGCAGCTTAGGGCCCAGGGGTGAGCAGTTCTTC.

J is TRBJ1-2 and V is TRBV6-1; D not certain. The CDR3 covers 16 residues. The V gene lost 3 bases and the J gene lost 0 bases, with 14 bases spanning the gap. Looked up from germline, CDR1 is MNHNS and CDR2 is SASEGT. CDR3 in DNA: TGTGCCAGCAGTGACGCGGGCTCCTTATCTAACTATGGCTACACCTTC. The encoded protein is CASSDAGSLSNYGYTF.

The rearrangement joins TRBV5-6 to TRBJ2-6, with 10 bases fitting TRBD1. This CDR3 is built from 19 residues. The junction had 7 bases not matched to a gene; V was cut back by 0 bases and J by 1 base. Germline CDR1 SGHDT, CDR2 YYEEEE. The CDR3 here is CASSLGRDRGPSGANVLTF. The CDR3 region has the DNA TGTGCCAGCAGCTTGGGGAGAGACAGGGGGCCGTCTGGGGCCAACGTCCTGACTTTC.

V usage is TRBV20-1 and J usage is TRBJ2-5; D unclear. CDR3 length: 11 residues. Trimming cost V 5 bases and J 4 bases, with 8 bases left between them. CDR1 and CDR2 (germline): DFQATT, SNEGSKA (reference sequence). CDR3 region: CSALVIETQYF. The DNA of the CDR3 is TGCAGTGCTTTAGTAATAGAGACCCAGTACTTC.

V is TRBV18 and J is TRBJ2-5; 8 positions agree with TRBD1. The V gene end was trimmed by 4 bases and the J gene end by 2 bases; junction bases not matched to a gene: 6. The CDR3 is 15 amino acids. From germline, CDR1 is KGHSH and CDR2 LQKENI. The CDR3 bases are TGTGCCAGCTCACTCTCGACAGGGGCTCAAGAGACCCAGTACTTC. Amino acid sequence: CASSLSTGAQETQYF.

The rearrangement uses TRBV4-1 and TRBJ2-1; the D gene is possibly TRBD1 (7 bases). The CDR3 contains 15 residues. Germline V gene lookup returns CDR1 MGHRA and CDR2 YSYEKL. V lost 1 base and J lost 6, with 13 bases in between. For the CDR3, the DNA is TGCGCCAGCAGCCAAGGACAGGGAGGACGCAATGAGCAGTTCTTC. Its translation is CASSQGQGGRNEQFF.

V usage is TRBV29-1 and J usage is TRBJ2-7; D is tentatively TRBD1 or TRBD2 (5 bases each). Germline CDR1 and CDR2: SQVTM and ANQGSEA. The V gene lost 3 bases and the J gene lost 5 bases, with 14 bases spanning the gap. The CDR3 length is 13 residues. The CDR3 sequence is CSVDDVGRDEQYF. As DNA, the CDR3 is TGCAGCGTTGATGATGTGGGGCGGGACGAGCAGTACTTC.

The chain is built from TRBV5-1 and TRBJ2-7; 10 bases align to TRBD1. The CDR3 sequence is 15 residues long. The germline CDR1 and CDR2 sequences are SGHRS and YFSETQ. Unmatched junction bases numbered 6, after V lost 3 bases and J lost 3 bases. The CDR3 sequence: CASSSGQGLGYEQYF. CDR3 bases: TGCGCCAGCAGCTCGGGACAGGGGTTGGGCTACGAGCAGTACTTC. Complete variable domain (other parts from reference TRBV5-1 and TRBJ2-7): KAGVTQTPRYLIKTRGQQVTLSCSPISGHRSVSWYQQTPGQGLQFLFEYFSETQRNKGNFPGRFSGRQFSNSRSEMNVSTLELGDSALYLCASSSGQGLGYEQYFGPGTRLTVT.

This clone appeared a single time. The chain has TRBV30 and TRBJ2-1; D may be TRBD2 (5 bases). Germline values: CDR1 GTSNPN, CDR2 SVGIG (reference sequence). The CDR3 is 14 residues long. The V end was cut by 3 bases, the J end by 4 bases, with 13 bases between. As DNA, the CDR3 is TGTGCCTGGAGCGGCATGGGGAGTTACAATGAGCAGTTCTTC. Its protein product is CAWSGMGSYNEQFF.

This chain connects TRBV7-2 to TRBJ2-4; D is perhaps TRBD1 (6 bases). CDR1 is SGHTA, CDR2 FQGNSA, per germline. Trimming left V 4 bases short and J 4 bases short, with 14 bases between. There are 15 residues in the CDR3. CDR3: CASSWSRQAKNIQYF. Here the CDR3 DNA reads TGTGCCAGCAGCTGGTCTAGACAGGCAAAAAACATTCAGTACTTC.

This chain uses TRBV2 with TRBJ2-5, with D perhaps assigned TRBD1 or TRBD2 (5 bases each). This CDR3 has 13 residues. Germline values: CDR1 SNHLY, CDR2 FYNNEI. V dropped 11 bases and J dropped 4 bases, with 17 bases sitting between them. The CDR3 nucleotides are TGTGCCGGACGTAGGGGAGAGCGAGAGACCCAGTACTTC. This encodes CAGRRGERETQYF.

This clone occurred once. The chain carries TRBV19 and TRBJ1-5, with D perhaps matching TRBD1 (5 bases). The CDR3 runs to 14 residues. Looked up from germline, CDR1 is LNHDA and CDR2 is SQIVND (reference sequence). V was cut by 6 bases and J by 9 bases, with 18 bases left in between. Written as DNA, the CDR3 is TGTGCCAGTAGCCTGGGACGGAGCAGTGGGCCCCAGCATTTT. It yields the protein CASSLGRSSGPQHF.

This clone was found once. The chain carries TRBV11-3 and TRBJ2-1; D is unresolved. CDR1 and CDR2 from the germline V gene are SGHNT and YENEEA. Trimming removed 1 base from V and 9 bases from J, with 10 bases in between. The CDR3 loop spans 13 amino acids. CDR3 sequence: CASSLGTLAEQFF. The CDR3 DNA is TGTGCCAGCAGCTTAGGGACGTTGGCTGAGCAGTTCTTC.

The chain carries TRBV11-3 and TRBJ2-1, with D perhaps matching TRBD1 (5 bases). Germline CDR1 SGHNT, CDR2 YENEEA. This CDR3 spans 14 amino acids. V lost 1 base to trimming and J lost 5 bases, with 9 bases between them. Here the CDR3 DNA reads TGTGCCAGCAGCTTAGCTCAGGGAAACAATGAGCAGTTCTTC. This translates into CASSLAQGNNEQFF.

Here the CDR3 reads CASSGRDSLYEQYF. In DNA, the CDR3 is TGTGCCAGCAGTGGGCGGGACAGTTTGTACGAGCAGTACTTC. The rearrangement joins TRBV27 to TRBJ2-7; tentative D call: TRBD1 (7 bases). The CDR3 has 14 residues. Per the germline V gene, CDR1 is MNHEY and CDR2 is SMNVEV (reference sequence). Trimming removed 5 bases from V and 4 bases from J, with 15 bases in between.

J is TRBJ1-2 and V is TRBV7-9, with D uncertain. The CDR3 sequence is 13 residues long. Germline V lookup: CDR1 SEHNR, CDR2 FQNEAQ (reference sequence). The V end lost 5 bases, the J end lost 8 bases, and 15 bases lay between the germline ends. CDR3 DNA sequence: TGTGCCAGCAGCCCCCAGGCAGCAGAAGGCTACACCTTC. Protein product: CASSPQAAEGYTF.